These 10 T cell receptor beta chains were all obtained from the same sample, sequenced in a study of PD-L1 blockade in urothelial cancer. Time point noted: peripheral blood 6 weeks after treatment start. Clones were sequenced by immunoSEQ multiplex PCR, and TCRdb holds only the in-frame ones, with some missing. Among 100,000 to 150,000 clones listed, about 84% were seen once. The input for sequencing was PBMCs, taken around atezolizumab (anti-PD-L1) treatment. These receptors all stem from a man aged 50 to 59 with urothelial cancer.

The chain carries TRBV4-2 and TRBJ1-2; TRBD1 agrees at 7 bases. The CDR3 contains 14 residues. CDR1 and CDR2 (germline): LGHNA, YNFKEQ. With 3 bases clipped from V and 2 bases from J, the junction kept 3 bases outside the gene matches. In DNA form, the CDR3 reads TGTGCCAGCAGCCATGGGACAGAAAACTATGGCTACACCTTC. Translated, it gives CASSHGTENYGYTF.

This clone was seen a single time. This chain uses TRBV5-1 with TRBJ2-5; 10 bases agree with TRBD2. Trimming cost V 4 bases and J 5 bases; bases outside gene matches: 8. The CDR3 is 15 amino acids. Per the germline V gene, CDR1 is SGHRS and CDR2 is YFSETQ. Here the CDR3 reads CASSTSGRAWETQYF. The DNA for the CDR3 is TGCGCCAGCAGCACGAGCGGGAGGGCCTGGGAGACCCAGTACTTC.

This rearrangement joins TRBV27 to TRBJ2-7, with D unclear. V was clipped by 2 bases and J by 6 bases, with 11 bases between them. Germline lookup yields CDR1 MNHEY and CDR2 SMNVEV (reference sequence). The CDR3 is made up of 13 amino acids. The CDR3 sequence is CASSLIPTSEQYF. Here the CDR3 DNA reads TGTGCCAGCAGTTTAATTCCAACAAGCGAGCAGTACTTC.

The chain joins TRBV25-1 to TRBJ1-1, with D possibly TRBD1 on 6 matching bases. The V end was cut by 2 bases, the J end by 0 bases, with 7 bases between. The CDR3 totals 14 residues. Germline V gene lookup returns CDR1 MGHDK and CDR2 SYGVNS. DNA of the CDR3: TGTGCCAGCAGTGAAACAGGGCTGAACACTGAAGCTTTCTTT. Its protein product is CASSETGLNTEAFF.

The chain uses TRBV13 and TRBJ2-3, with unresolved D. V was pared by 3 bases and J by 0 bases, with 7 bases between. The CDR3 is 14 residues long. CDR1 PRHDT and CDR2 FYEKMQ come from the germline V gene (reference sequence). CDR3 sequence reads: CASSFGGSTDTQYF. The DNA of the CDR3 is TGTGCCAGCAGCTTTGGCGGTAGCACAGATACGCAGTATTTT.

This chain uses TRBV7-8 with TRBJ2-3; tentatively, D is TRBD1 (6 bases). This CDR3 has 14 amino acids. Germline V gives CDR1 SGHVS, CDR2 FQNEAQ. Between the trimmed V and J ends, which lost 1 base and 8 bases, there was a span of 13 bases. The CDR3 bases are TGTGCCAGCAGCTTAGAGGGGGTCTCACGTACGCAGTATTTT. Translation gives CASSLEGVSRTQYF.

V and J are TRBV5-4 and TRBJ1-6, with D tentatively TRBD1 (5 bases). The CDR3 has 14 residues. Trimming left V 2 bases short and J 9 bases short, with 12 bases between. The germline gives CDR1 SGHNT, CDR2 YYREEE (reference sequence). The CDR3: CASSFPSGGSPLHF. CDR3 coding DNA: TGTGCCAGCAGCTTCCCGTCGGGGGGTTCACCCCTCCACTTT.

The chain recombines TRBV30 with TRBJ2-3, with 7 bases that match TRBD2. Germline loops: CDR1 GTSNPN, CDR2 SVGIG (reference sequence). V shed 3 bases and J 7 bases; nucleotides not matched to a gene: 7. This CDR3 spans 13 amino acids. The CDR3 nucleotides are TGTGCCTGGAGGACGGGCGGGAGCCATACGCAGTATTTT. Encoded protein: CAWRTGGSHTQYF.

The chain is built from TRBV19 and TRBJ2-7; D is undetermined. V was shortened by 10 bases and J by 5 bases, with 12 bases between the two germline ends. In germline, CDR1 is LNHDA, CDR2 SQIVND (reference sequence). This CDR3 spans 11 amino acids. The DNA for the CDR3 is TGTGCCACCCTTGACCGGGACGAGCAGTACTTC. It is translated as CATLDRDEQYF.

V and J are TRBV6-1 and TRBJ2-7; TRBD1 agrees at 11 bases. Germline CDR1 is MNHNS and CDR2 is SASEGT. This CDR3 has 14 amino acids. After removal of 6 bases from V and 6 bases from J, the junction contained 7 bases not matched to a gene. CDR3 sequence (DNA): TGTGCCAGCAGCACGGACAGGGGGCGCCCCGAGCAGTACTTC. Its protein is CASSTDRGRPEQYF.